The present TCR beta chain was sequenced within a study of molecular identifiers for immune sequencing clone quantification. One entry per CDR3 protein results from TCRdb running MiXCR on the PCR reads. The sample records about 40,000 distinct CDR3 sequences, around a sixth being singletons. Researchers sorted naive CD8 T cells as cells that were CD8+CD4-CCR7+CD45RA+. The CDR3 sequence is 16 residues long. Germline V gives CDR1 SEHNR, CDR2 FQNEAQ (reference sequence). V lost 2 bases to trimming and J lost 4 bases; unmatched junction nucleotides: 10. The chain employs TRBV7-9 and TRBJ2-7, with 8 bases fitting TRBD1. The TCR originated in a human donor in good health. Some libraries in this study had Jurkat cell RNA spiked in. Sequencing was carried out using naive CD8+ T cells from blood, with Jurkat cell RNA spiked in. The subset was: FACS-sorted CD8+CD4-CCR7+CD45RA+ naive T cells. The CDR3 loop reads CASSLLPGQANYEQYF. CDR3 in DNA: TGTGCCAGCAGCTTATTACCGGGACAGGCGAATTACGAGCAGTACTTC.